Listed here are 27 T cell receptor beta chains from one sample, sequenced in a study of type 1 and type 2 diabetes patients. PCR was run on genomic DNA. The TCR beta CDR3 region was amplified using 30 forward and 13 reverse primers. One entry per CDR3 protein, called by TCRdb with MiXCR from the multiplex PCR reads. The data hold a few hundred thousand distinct CDR3 sequences, with around 47% observed a single time. Source material: peripheral blood mononuclear cells (PBMCs). These receptors all stem from a man aged 18 to 35 with type 2 diabetes.

Comment on this clonotype: Given a much more abundant clone one base away, this may be a read error. The genes are TRBV7-3 and TRBJ2-1; weak D call: TRBD2 (5 bases). Germline CDR1 reads SGHTA; CDR2 reads FQGTGA. The length of the CDR3 is 12 residues. The CDR3 loop reads CASSFEGNEQCF. DNA of the CDR3: TGTGCCAGCAGCTTTGAGGGTAATGAGCAGTGCTTC.

The chain carries TRBV7-4 and TRBJ2-3; 8 bases are shared with TRBD2. CDR1 and CDR2 from the germline V gene are SGHVT and SQSDAQ. V shed 4 bases, J shed 2 bases, and the junction held 5 bases outside the gene matches. This CDR3 comprises 15 residues. The CDR3 nucleotides read TGTGCCAGCAGCTCTATAGCGGGGACCACAGATACGCAGTATTTT. Amino acids: CASSSIAGTTDTQYF. Complete variable domain (other parts from reference TRBV7-4 and TRBJ2-3): GAGVSQSPRYKVAKRGRDVALRCDSISGHVTLYWYRQTLGQGSEVLTYSQSDAQRDKSGRPSGRFSAERPERSVSTLKIQRTEQGDSAVYLCASSSIAGTTDTQYFGPGTRLTVL.

This chain's CDR3 is CASSGPGNTGELFF. The CDR3, as DNA: TGTGCCAGTAGTGGGCCAGGGAACACCGGGGAGCTGTTTTTT. V usage is TRBV19 and J usage is TRBJ2-2; D gene uncertain. Looked up from germline, CDR1 is LNHDA and CDR2 is SQIVND (reference sequence). V was clipped by 5 bases and J by 1 base, with 8 bases between them. This CDR3 spans 14 amino acids.

This clonotype was seen a single time. The junction differs from germline at one of its ends, possibly a read error. V usage is TRBV7-3 and J usage is TRBJ2-3; D not certain. This CDR3 comprises 15 residues. Germline CDR1 is SGHTA and CDR2 is FQGTGA. This CDR3 is CASKIGSSSTDTQYF. The CDR3 DNA is TGCGCCAGCAAGATCGGTTCGTCCTCGACAGATACGCAGTATTTT.

The chain couples TRBV20-1 to TRBJ2-3; 7 bases match TRBD2. V lost 4 bases and J lost 4; bases outside the gene matches: 11. Germline V gives CDR1 DFQATT, CDR2 SNEGSKA (reference sequence). This CDR3 has 15 residues. The CDR3 reads CSATSWASGPDTQYF. CDR3 nucleotide sequence: TGCAGTGCTACTAGCTGGGCTAGCGGTCCAGATACGCAGTATTTT.

The chain has TRBV27 and TRBJ1-2; TRBD1 might be the D (6 bases). CDR3 size: 13 residues. Trimming cost V 4 bases and J 5 bases, with 11 bases left between them. Germline V gene data show CDR1 as MNHEY and CDR2 as SMNVEV (reference sequence). The CDR3 sequence: CASSWAGAYGYTF. The CDR3 nucleotides read TGTGCCAGCAGTTGGGCAGGGGCGTATGGCTACACCTTC.

The CDR3 region has the DNA TGTGCCAGTAAAGGGCCAGGCGGGTCCTACGAGCAGTACTTC. Translating it yields CASKGPGGSYEQYF. The chain links TRBV19 to TRBJ2-7; tentatively, D is TRBD2 (5 bases). Trimming removed 7 bases from V and 1 base from J, with 14 bases in between. This CDR3 has 14 amino acids. The germline V gene encodes CDR1 LNHDA and CDR2 SQIVND (reference sequence).

In this sample, this clonotype turned up a few times. This chain links TRBV10-1 with TRBJ2-1; D remains unclear. Looked up from germline, CDR1 is WNHNN and CDR2 is SYGVQD (reference sequence). Trimming took 1 base from V and 6 from J, leaving 7 bases between them. This CDR3 has 13 amino acids. The CDR3 DNA follows: TGCGCCAGCAGTGAGTGGAACAGCAATGAGCAGTTCTTC. Amino acids: CASSEWNSNEQFF.

The CDR3 loop reads CASSNGQGREQYF. The CDR3 region has the DNA TGTGCCAGCAGCAACGGACAGGGGCGCGAGCAGTACTTC. The rearrangement uses TRBV13 and TRBJ2-7, with 9 bases lining up with TRBD1. The CDR3 spans 13 residues. Germline-derived CDR1 and CDR2 are PRHDT and FYEKMQ (reference sequence). J gave up 6 bases and V 5 bases, and 5 bases lay outside the gene matches.

The V gene is TRBV10-1, the J gene TRBJ2-7; D tentatively reads TRBD1 or TRBD2 (5 bases each). From germline, CDR1 is WNHNN and CDR2 SYGVQD (reference sequence). Between the trimmed V and J ends, which lost 2 bases and 6 bases, there was a span of 11 bases. The CDR3 is 13 amino acids. This chain's CDR3 is CASSEQWGTEQYF. The DNA of the CDR3 is TGCGCCAGCAGTGAGCAGTGGGGGACCGAGCAGTACTTC.

There are many counts of this clonotype. The chain has TRBV14 and TRBJ2-2; D not certain. The CDR3 extends over 12 amino acids. V was pared by 3 bases and J by 9 bases, with 8 bases between. Germline V gene sequence: CDR1 SGHDN, CDR2 FVKESK. The CDR3 is CASSHIAWELFF. CDR3 coding DNA: TGTGCCAGCAGCCACATAGCTTGGGAGCTGTTTTTT. The full variable domain, in which reference TRBV14 and TRBJ2-2 provide the parts outside the CDR3, is EAGVTQFPSHSVIEKGQTVTLRCDPISGHDNLYWYRRVMGKEIKFLLHFVKESKQDESGMPNNRFLAERTGGTYSTLKVQPAELEDSGVYFCASSHIAWELFFGEGSRLTVL.

The chain employs TRBV20-1 and TRBJ1-6; 10 bases are a match to TRBD1. Trimming cost V 4 bases and J 10 bases; bases outside gene matches: 7. Germline V gives CDR1 DFQATT, CDR2 SNEGSKA (reference sequence). The CDR3 is 14 residues long. The CDR3 region has the DNA TGCAGTGCTAATCCGGGACAGGGGATGTCACCCCTCCACTTT. This translates into CSANPGQGMSPLHF.

In its sample, this clonotype was seen many times. The V and J genes are TRBV19 and TRBJ1-2; 8 nucleotides align to TRBD1. The CDR3 length is 13 residues. V shed 4 bases, J shed 5 bases, and the junction held 3 bases outside the gene matches. CDR1 LNHDA and CDR2 SQIVND come from the germline V gene (reference sequence). The CDR3 DNA sequence: TGTGCCAGTAGTAAGGACAGGGTTTATGGCTACACCTTC. This codes for CASSKDRVYGYTF.

V is TRBV6-5 and J is TRBJ2-5, with TRBD2 matching 12 bases. Germline V gene data show CDR1 as MNHEY and CDR2 as SVGAGI. V trimming: 5 bases; J trimming: 7 bases; junction bases outside the gene matches: 5. The CDR3 runs 14 residues. CDR3 protein: CASSNLAGGATQYF. The CDR3 DNA reads TGTGCCAGCAGTAATCTAGCGGGGGGGGCGACCCAGTACTTC.

This clonotype was counted a few times. This rearrangement joins TRBV20-1 to TRBJ1-1; the D gene is possibly TRBD1 (6 bases). CDR3 length equals 17 residues. V lost 0 bases to trimming and J lost 1 base, with 18 bases between them. CDR1 and CDR2 (germline): DFQATT, SNEGSKA (reference sequence). The CDR3 region has the DNA TGCAGTGCTAGAGAAGGTAGCAGGGGAAGGGAGAACACTGAAGCTTTCTTT. Translated: CSAREGSRGRENTEAFF.

This rearrangement joins TRBV7-2 to TRBJ2-3, with D unresolved. Germline V gives CDR1 SGHTA, CDR2 FQGNSA. V lost 5 bases to trimming and J lost 4 bases, with 7 bases between them. This CDR3 is 12 amino acids long. The CDR3 coding sequence is TGTGCCAGCAGCCGATATGCAGATACGCAGTATTTT. This codes for CASSRYADTQYF.

The chain recombines TRBV5-1 with TRBJ2-6, with 8 bases aligning to TRBD1. The CDR3 extends over 19 amino acids. From germline, CDR1 is SGHRS and CDR2 YFSETQ. V trimming: 2 bases; J trimming: 2 bases; junction bases outside the gene matches: 12. The CDR3 here is CASSLQTGGPLTGANVLTF. CDR3 bases: TGCGCCAGCAGCTTACAAACAGGGGGACCACTTACTGGGGCCAACGTCCTGACTTTC.

This chain connects TRBV7-9 to TRBJ1-1; D unclear. CDR1 is SEHNR, CDR2 FQNEAQ, per germline (reference sequence). The CDR3 has 14 amino acids. Trimming left V 2 bases short and J 2 bases short, with 9 bases between. The CDR3 protein is CASSLSHTNTEAFF. The CDR3 bases are TGTGCCAGCAGCTTATCGCACACTAACACTGAAGCTTTCTTT.

J is TRBJ2-5 and V is TRBV4-2; 8 bases align to TRBD2. Per germline, CDR1 LGHNA and CDR2 YNFKEQ. V was pared by 2 bases and J by 7 bases, with 6 bases of the junction left unmatched. There are 14 residues in the CDR3. This chain's CDR3 is CASSQNGGEVTQYF. CDR3 sequence (DNA): TGTGCCAGCAGCCAAAACGGGGGGGAGGTGACCCAGTACTTC.

In its sample, this clonotype was seen many times. V gene TRBV10-1 combines with J gene TRBJ1-1; D is undetermined. The V gene's germline CDR1 is WNHNN and CDR2 SYGVQD (reference sequence). The CDR3 totals 13 residues. With 4 bases removed from V and 1 base from J, the gap between germline ends came to 7 bases. In DNA form, the CDR3 reads TGCGCCAGCAGTGCAAAAGGGAACACTGAAGCTTTCTTT. Protein sequence: CASSAKGNTEAFF.

The chain has TRBV7-3 and TRBJ2-7; D remains unclear. CDR1 is SGHTA, CDR2 FQGTGA, per germline. This CDR3 has 15 residues. The V gene lost 5 bases and the J gene lost 2 bases, with 16 bases spanning the gap. CDR3 DNA sequence: TGTGCCAGCAGCCTCAAGGCAGGTACTACCTACGAGCAGTACTTC. It encodes CASSLKAGTTYEQYF.

V is TRBV12-3 or TRBV12-4 and J is TRBJ1-2; D gene uncertain. CDR3 size: 11 residues. The ends were cut back, 7 bases at V and 3 bases at J, with 6 bases in the middle. Written as DNA, the CDR3 is TGTGCCAGCAAGACCTACTATGGCTACACCTTC. Amino acids: CASKTYYGYTF.

The rearrangement joins TRBV20-1 to TRBJ2-7; D possibly corresponds to TRBD1 (7 bases). The CDR3 extends over 14 amino acids. V was clipped by 1 base and J by 4 bases, with 14 bases between them. The germline V gene has CDR1 DFQATT and CDR2 SNEGSKA (reference sequence). For the CDR3, the DNA is TGCAGTGCTAGAGGGCAGGGGGGAAAGTACGAGCAGTACTTC. This sequence encodes CSARGQGGKYEQYF.

A few counts support this clonotype. The chain employs TRBV7-2 and TRBJ2-2, with D hard to call. The CDR3 totals 15 residues. V lost 6 bases and J lost 0, with 11 bases in between. CDR1 and CDR2 from the germline V gene are SGHTA and FQGNSA. CDR3 DNA: TGTGCCAGCAGGTTCCGTGCCTCGAACACCGGGGAGCTGTTTTTT. The encoded protein is CASRFRASNTGELFF.

This clonotype appeared once. The chain is built from TRBV28 and TRBJ2-7; D remains ambiguous. The J call may be wrong; the DNA end is better matched by TRBJ2-5. The CDR3 has 13 residues. The germline V gene has CDR1 MDHEN and CDR2 SYDVKM. The CDR3: CASSIRYRETQYF. The CDR3 nucleotides are TGTGCCAGCAGTATCAGGTATCGAGAGACCCAGTACTTC.

A few counts support this clonotype. The rearrangement uses TRBV5-4 and TRBJ2-7; D is unclear. Germline assignment: CDR1 SGHNT and CDR2 YYREEE (reference sequence). The CDR3 consists of 15 residues. V was cut by 1 base and J by 2 bases, with 13 bases left in between. The CDR3 region is CASSLFVDPTYEQYF. The CDR3 DNA reads TGTGCCAGCAGCTTGTTTGTGGATCCCACCTACGAGCAGTACTTC.

In regard to this clonotype: It is likely a read error, because the conserved phenylalanine at the end of the CDR3 is missing. The V and J genes are TRBV7-2 and TRBJ2-3; D not certain. CDR1 and CDR2 from the germline V gene are SGHTA and FQGNSA. With 4 bases removed from V and 0 bases from J, the gap between germline ends came to 2 bases. CDR3 length: 12 residues. DNA for the CDR3: TGTGCCAGCAGCTCTAGCACAGATACGCAGTATTCT. Its translation is CASSSSTDTQYS.